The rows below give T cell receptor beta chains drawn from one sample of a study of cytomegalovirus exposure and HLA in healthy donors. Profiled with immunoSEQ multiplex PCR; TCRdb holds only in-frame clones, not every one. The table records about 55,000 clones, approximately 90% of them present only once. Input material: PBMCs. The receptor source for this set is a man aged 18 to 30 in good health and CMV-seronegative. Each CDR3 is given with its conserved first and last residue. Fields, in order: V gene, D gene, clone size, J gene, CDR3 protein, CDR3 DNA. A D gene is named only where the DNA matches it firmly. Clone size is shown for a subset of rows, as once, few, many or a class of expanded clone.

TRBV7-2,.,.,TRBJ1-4,CASSEGLNEKLFF,TGTGCCAGCAGCGAGGGACTAAATGAAAAACTGTTTTTT
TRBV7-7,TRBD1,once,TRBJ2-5,CASSITGQQETQYF,TGTGCTAGCAGCATCACGGGACAGCAAGAGACCCAGTACTTC
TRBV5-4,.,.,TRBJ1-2,CASRLQGSIYGYTF,TGTGCCAGCAGGTTACAGGGCTCAATCTATGGCTACACCTTC
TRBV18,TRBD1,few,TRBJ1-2,CASSVSGTGNGYTF,TGTGCCAGCTCAGTTTCCGGGACAGGGAACGGCTACACCTTC
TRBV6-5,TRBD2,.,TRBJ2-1,CASSYSLAGPNEQFF,TGTGCCAGCAGTTATTCACTAGCGGGTCCCAATGAGCAGTTCTTC
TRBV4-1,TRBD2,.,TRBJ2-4,CASSQDRTSGTKNIQYF,TGCGCCAGCAGCCAAGATAGGACTAGCGGGACTAAAAACATTCAGTACTTC
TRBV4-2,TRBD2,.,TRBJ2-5,CASSPRTSGSTYQETQYF,TGTGCCAGCAGCCCCCGGACTAGCGGGAGTACCTACCAAGAGACCCAGTACTTC
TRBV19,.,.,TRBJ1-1,CASSYTSPTGKAFF,TGTGCCAGTAGCTATACAAGTCCTACAGGAAAAGCTTTCTTT
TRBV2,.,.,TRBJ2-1,CASKESSYNEQFF,TGTGCCAGCAAGGAGAGCTCCTACAATGAGCAGTTCTTC
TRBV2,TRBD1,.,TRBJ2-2,CAIGTGNTGELFF,TGTGCCATCGGGACAGGGAACACCGGGGAGCTGTTTTTT